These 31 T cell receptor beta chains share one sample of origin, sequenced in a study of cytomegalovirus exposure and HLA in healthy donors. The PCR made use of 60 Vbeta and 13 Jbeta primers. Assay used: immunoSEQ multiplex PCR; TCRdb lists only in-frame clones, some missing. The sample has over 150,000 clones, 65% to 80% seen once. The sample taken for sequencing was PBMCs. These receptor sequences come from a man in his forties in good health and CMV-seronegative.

The CDR3 is CASSLPGQSYEQYF. The CDR3 DNA is TGCGCCAGCAGCTTACCGGGACAGTCTTACGAGCAGTACTTC. This sequence joins TRBV5-1 and TRBJ2-7; the match to TRBD1 covers 7 bases. This CDR3 has 14 amino acids. CDR1 SGHRS and CDR2 YFSETQ come from the germline V gene. V was pared by 2 bases and J by 4 bases, with 6 bases of the junction left unmatched.

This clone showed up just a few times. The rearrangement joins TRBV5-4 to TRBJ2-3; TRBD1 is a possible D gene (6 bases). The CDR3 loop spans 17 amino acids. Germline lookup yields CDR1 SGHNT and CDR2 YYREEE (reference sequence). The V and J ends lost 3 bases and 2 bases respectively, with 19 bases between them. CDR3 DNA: TGTGCCAGCAGCTACGGGACAACAAACTCCTTCACAGATACGCAGTATTTT. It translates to CASSYGTTNSFTDTQYF.

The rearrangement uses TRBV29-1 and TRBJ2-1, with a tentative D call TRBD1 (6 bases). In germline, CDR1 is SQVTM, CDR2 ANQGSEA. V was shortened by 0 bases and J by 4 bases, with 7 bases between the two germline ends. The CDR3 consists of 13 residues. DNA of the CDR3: TGCAGCGTTGAAGATCAGGGGTACAATGAGCAGTTCTTC. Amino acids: CSVEDQGYNEQFF.

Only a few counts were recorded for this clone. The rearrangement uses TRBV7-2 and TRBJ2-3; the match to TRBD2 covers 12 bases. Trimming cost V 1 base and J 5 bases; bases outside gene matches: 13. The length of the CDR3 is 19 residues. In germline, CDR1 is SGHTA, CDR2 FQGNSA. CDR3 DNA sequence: TGTGCCAGCAGCTTAGAGGCTAGCGGGAGGGTAAGGTCGCGAGATACGCAGTATTTT. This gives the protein CASSLEASGRVRSRDTQYF.

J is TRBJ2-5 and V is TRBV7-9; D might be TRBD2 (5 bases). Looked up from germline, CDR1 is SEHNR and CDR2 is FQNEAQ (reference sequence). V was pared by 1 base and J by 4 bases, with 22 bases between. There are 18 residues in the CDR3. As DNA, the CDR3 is TGTGCCAGCAGCTTAGTCCCTTCATTCTCGTATGGAGGAGAGACCCAGTACTTC. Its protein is CASSLVPSFSYGGETQYF. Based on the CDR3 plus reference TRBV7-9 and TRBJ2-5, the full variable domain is DTGVSQNPRHKITKRGQNVTFRCDPISEHNRLYWYRQTLGQGPEFLTYFQNEAQLEKSRLLSDRFSAERPKGSFSTLEIQRTEQGDSAMYLCASSLVPSFSYGGETQYFGPGTRLLVL.

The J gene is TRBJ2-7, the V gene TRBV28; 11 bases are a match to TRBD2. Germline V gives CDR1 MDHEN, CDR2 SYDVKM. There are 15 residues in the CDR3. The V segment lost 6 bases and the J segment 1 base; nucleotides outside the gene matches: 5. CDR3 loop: CASSQGTSGSYEQYF. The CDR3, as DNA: TGTGCCAGCAGCCAAGGGACTAGCGGATCCTACGAGCAGTACTTC. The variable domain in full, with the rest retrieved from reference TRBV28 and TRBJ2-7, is DVKVTQSSRYLVKRTGEKVFLECVQDMDHENMFWYRQDPGLGLRLIYFSYDVKMKEKGDIPEGYSVSREKKERFSLILESASTNQTSMYLCASSQGTSGSYEQYFGPGTRLTVT.

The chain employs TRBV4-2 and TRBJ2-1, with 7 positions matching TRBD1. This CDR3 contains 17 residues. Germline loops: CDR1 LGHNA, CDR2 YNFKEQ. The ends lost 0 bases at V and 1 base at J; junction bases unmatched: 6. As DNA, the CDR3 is TGTGCCAGCAGCCAAGAACGACAGGGTTGGTCCTACAATGAGCAGTTCTTC. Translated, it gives CASSQERQGWSYNEQFF.

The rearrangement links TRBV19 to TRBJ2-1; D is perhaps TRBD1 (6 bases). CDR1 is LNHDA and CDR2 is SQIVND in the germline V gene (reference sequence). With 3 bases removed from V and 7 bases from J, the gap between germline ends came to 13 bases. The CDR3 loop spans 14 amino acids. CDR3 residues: CASSIVWGRNEQFF. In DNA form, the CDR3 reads TGTGCCAGTAGTATTGTGTGGGGGCGGAATGAGCAGTTCTTC.

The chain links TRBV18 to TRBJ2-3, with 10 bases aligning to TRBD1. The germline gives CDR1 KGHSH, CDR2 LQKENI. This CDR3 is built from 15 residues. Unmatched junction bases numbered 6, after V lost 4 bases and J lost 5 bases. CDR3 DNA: TGTGCCAGCTCACAGGGACAGGGGACAGGAGATACGCAGTATTTT. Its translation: CASSQGQGTGDTQYF.

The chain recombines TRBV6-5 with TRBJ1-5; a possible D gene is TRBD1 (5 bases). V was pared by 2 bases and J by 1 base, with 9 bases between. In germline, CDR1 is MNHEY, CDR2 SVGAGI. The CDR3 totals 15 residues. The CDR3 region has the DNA TGTGCCAGCAGTTACGGATCAGGGAGCAATCAGCCCCAGCATTTT. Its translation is CASSYGSGSNQPQHF.

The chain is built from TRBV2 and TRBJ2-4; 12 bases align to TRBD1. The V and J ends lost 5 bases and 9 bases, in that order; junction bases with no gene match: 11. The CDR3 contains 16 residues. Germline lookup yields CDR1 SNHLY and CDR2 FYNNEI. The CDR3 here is CASSRDRGQGLIIQYF. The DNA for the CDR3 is TGTGCCAGCAGTCGGGACAGGGGGCAAGGTCTCATCATTCAGTACTTC.

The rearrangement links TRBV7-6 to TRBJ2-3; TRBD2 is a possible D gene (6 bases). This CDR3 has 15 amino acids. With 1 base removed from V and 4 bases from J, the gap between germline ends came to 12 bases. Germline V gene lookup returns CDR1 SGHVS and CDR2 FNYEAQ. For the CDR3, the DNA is TGTGCCAGCAGCTTAGAACGGGAGATGGCAGATACGCAGTATTTT. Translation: CASSLEREMADTQYF.

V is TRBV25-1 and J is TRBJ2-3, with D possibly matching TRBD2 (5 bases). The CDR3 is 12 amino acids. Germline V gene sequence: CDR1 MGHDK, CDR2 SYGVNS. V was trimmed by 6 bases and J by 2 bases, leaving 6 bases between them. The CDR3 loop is CASRDSTDTQYF. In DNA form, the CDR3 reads TGTGCCAGCAGGGACTCCACAGATACGCAGTATTTT.

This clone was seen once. As DNA, the CDR3 is TGTGCCAGCAGCTTATGGACAGCCTACAATGAGCAGTTCTTC. It yields the protein CASSLWTAYNEQFF. V usage is TRBV7-6 and J usage is TRBJ2-1, with D possibly being TRBD1 (6 bases). Deletions cut 2 bases from V and 2 bases from J, with 7 bases between. The CDR3 spans 14 residues. Looked up from germline, CDR1 is SGHVS and CDR2 is FNYEAQ.

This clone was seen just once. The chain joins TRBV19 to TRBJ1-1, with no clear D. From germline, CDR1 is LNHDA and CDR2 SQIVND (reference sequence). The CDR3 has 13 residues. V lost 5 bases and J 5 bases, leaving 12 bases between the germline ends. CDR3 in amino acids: CASSYGRGTEAFF. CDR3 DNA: TGTGCCAGTAGTTACGGGAGAGGAACTGAAGCTTTCTTT.

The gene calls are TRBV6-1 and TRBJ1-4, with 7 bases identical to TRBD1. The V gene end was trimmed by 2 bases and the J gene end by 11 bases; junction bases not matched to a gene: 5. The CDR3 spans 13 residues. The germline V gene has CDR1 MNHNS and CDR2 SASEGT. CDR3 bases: TGTGCCAGCAGTGAACTAGGGACAGCCAAACTGTTTTTT. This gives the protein CASSELGTAKLFF.

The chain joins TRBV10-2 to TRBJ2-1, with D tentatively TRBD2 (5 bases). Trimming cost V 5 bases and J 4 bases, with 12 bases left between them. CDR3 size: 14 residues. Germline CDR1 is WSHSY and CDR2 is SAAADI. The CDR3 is CASSMARGYNEQFF. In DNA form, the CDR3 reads TGCGCCAGCAGTATGGCCCGGGGTTACAATGAGCAGTTCTTC.

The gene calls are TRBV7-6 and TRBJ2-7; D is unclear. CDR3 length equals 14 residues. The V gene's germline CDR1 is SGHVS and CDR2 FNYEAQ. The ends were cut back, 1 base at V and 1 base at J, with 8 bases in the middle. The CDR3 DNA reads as TGTGCCAGCAGCTTAGGACTGAGATCCTACGAGCAGTACTTC. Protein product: CASSLGLRSYEQYF.

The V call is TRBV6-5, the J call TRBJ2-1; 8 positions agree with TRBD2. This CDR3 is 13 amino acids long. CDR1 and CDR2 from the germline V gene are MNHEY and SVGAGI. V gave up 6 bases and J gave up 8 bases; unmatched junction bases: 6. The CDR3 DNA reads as TGTGCCAGCAGCCTAGCGGGTAGCTATGAGCAGTTCTTC. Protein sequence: CASSLAGSYEQFF.

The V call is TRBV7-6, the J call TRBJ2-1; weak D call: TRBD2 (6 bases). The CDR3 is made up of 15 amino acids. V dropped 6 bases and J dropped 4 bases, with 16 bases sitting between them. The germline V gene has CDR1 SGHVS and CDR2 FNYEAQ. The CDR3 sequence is CASSKGAGRYNEQFF. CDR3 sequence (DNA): TGTGCCAGCAGTAAAGGGGCGGGGCGATACAATGAGCAGTTCTTC.

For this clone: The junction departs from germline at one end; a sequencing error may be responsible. CDR3 sequence (DNA): TGTGCTAGCAGCTTAAGACAGAACACCGGGGAGCTGTTTTTT. This encodes CASSLRQNTGELFF. The chain couples TRBV7-7 to TRBJ2-2, with unresolved D. There are 14 residues in the CDR3. Germline CDR1 reads SSHAT; CDR2 reads FNYEAQ (reference sequence).

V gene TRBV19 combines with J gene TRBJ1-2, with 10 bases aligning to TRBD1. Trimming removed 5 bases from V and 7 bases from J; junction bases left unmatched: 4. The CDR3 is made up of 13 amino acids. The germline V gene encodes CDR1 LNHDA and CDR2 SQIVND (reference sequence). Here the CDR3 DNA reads TGTGCCAGTAGTCCCCGGGACAGGGGTGGCTACACCTTC. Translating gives CASSPRDRGGYTF.

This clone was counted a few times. The CDR3, as DNA: TGTGCCAGCAGCTTGGACGACAGGGGGTTATCTGAAGCTTTCTTT. Protein product: CASSLDDRGLSEAFF. This rearrangement joins TRBV5-6 to TRBJ1-1; TRBD1 matches at 9 bases. Germline CDR1 reads SGHDT; CDR2 reads YYEEEE. The CDR3 has 15 amino acids. V lost 0 bases, J lost 6 bases, and 6 bases stayed unmatched.

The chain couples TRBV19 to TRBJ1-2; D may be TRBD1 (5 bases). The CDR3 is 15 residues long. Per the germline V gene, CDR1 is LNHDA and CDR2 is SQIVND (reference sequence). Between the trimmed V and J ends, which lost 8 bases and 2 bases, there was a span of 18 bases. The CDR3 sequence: CASSDSKTTNYGYTF. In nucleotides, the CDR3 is TGTGCCAGTTCAGACAGCAAAACAACAAACTATGGCTACACCTTC.

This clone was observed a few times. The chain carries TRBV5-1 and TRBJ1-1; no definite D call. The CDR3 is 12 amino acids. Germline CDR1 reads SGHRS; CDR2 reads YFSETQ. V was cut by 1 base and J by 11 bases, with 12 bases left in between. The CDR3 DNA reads TGCGCCAGCAGCTTGCCTGTTAGTCGGGCTTTCTTT. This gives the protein CASSLPVSRAFF.

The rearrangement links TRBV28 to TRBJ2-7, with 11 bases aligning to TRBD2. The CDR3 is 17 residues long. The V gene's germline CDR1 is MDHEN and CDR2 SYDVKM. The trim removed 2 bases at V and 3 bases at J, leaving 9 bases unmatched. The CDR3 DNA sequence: TGTGCCAGCAGTTTAATCCCCACTAGCGGGAGTCTCTACGAGCAGTACTTC. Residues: CASSLIPTSGSLYEQYF.

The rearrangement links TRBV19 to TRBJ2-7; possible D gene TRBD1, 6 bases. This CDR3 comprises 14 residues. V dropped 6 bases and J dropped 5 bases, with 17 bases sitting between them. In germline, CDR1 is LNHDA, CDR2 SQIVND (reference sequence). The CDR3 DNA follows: TGTGCCAGTAGCCAAAACAGGGTTTCCGACGAGCAGTACTTC. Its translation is CASSQNRVSDEQYF.

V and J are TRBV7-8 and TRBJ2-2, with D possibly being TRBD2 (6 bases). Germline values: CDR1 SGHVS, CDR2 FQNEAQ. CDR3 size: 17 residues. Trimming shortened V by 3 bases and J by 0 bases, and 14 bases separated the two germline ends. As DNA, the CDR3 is TGTGCCAGCAGCTTCCTGGGACTTTCCGCGAACACCGGGGAGCTGTTTTTT. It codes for CASSFLGLSANTGELFF.

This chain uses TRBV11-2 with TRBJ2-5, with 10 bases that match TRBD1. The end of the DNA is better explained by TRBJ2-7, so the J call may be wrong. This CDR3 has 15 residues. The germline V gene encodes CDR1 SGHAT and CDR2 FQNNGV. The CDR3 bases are TGTGCCAGCAGCCGGGACAGGGGAACATCCTACGAGCAGTACTTC. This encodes CASSRDRGTSYEQYF.

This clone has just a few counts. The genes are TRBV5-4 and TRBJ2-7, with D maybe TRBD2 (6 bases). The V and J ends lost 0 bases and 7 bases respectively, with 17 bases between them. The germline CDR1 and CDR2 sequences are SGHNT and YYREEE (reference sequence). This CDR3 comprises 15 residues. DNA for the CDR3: TGTGCCAGCAGCTTGGACGGGAGATCCCCCGGGGAGCAGTACTTC. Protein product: CASSLDGRSPGEQYF.

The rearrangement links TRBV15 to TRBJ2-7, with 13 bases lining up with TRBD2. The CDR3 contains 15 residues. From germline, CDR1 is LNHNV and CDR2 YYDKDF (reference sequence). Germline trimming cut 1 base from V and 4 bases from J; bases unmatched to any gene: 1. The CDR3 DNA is TGTGCCACCAGCAGAGGGACTAGCGGGAGTTACGAGCAGTACTTC. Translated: CATSRGTSGSYEQYF.